These 25 T cell receptor beta chains originate from one sample sequenced in a study of immune heterogeneity within non-small cell lung tumors. It was a multiplex PCR that amplified TCR beta CDR3, with 32 V and 13 J primers. TCRdb re-derived calls from the multiplex PCR reads in MiXCR, one entry per CDR3 protein. Here the sample spans about 10,000 distinct CDR3 sequences, 25% to 30% being singletons. With 550 to 700 ng used per sample, the template was genomic DNA from bulk tumor. During surgery, several far-apart biopsies were obtained from every primary tumor. Patients with untreated, newly diagnosed non-small cell lung cancer underwent curative surgery. The sequencing input was lung tumor tissue. The receptors were gathered from a middle-aged man with non-small cell lung cancer.

In the case of this clonotype: A read error may explain this, as a much larger clone is one base away. The rearrangement uses TRBV29-1 and TRBJ1-1; 7 bases fit TRBD1. J was trimmed by 4 bases and V by 8 bases; bases with no gene match: 22. CDR1 and CDR2 (germline): SQVTM, ANQGSEA. This CDR3 has 17 residues. The CDR3 DNA reads as TGCAGCTTTGCTATGGACTTTACAGGGGTTCGGAGCACTGAAGCTTTCTTT. It translates to CSFAMDFTGVRSTEAFF.

In its sample, this clonotype ranks as medium-sized. The J gene is TRBJ2-7, the V gene TRBV5-1; tentatively, D is TRBD1 (6 bases). The germline V gene encodes CDR1 SGHRS and CDR2 YFSETQ. CDR3 length equals 16 residues. The germline V and J ends were trimmed by 3 bases and 7 bases, with 23 bases remaining between them. The CDR3 region has the DNA TGCGCCAGCAGCTCAGGGGCCTCTTCCTCGACGGGTGAGCAGTACTTC. It translates to CASSSGASSSTGEQYF.

This clonotype was picked up many times. The V call is TRBV28, the J call TRBJ1-1; D unresolved. The CDR3 consists of 14 residues. Germline-derived CDR1 and CDR2 are MDHEN and SYDVKM. The germline V and J ends were trimmed by 5 bases and 0 bases, with 10 bases remaining between them. The CDR3 bases are TGTGCCAGCAGTCCCGAGACTATGAACACTGAAGCTTTCTTT. It codes for CASSPETMNTEAFF.

This clonotype is deemed medium-sized (0.01 to 0.1%). The rearrangement links TRBV10-3 to TRBJ1-1; D unclear. The CDR3 runs to 12 residues. V shed 3 bases and J shed 5 bases, with 7 bases lying between them. Germline lookup yields CDR1 ENHRY and CDR2 SYGVKD. CDR3 amino acids: CAISELGTEAFF. The DNA for the CDR3 is TGTGCCATCAGTGAACTGGGTACTGAAGCTTTCTTT.

In its sample, this clonotype was seen once. Given a much more abundant clone one base away, this may be a read error. V and J are TRBV20-1 and TRBJ1-4, with D perhaps matching TRBD1 (5 bases). The germline gives CDR1 DFQATT, CDR2 SNEGSKA (reference sequence). The CDR3 has 14 amino acids. This CDR3 reads CSARDQGGDEKPFF. The CDR3 DNA reads TGCAGTGCTAGAGATCAAGGAGGGGATGAAAAACCGTTTTTT.

Worth noting for this clonotype: At one end the junction does not follow the germline gene, possibly because of a read error. The chain links TRBV7-9 to TRBJ1-6; D remains unclear. The CDR3 has 12 residues. CDR1 and CDR2 from the germline V gene are SEHNR and FQNEAQ (reference sequence). The CDR3 bases are TGTGCCAGCAGCCAAGGAAATTCACCCCTCCAATTT. Residues: CASSQGNSPLQF. Complete variable domain (other parts from reference TRBV7-9 and TRBJ1-6): DTGVSQNPRHKITKRGQNVTFRCDPISEHNRLYWYRQTLGQGPEFLTYFQNEAQLEKSRLLSDRFSAERPKGSFSTLEIQRTEQGDSAMYLCASSQGNSPLQFGNGTRLTVT.

This clonotype is labeled as medium-sized. The rearrangement uses TRBV28 and TRBJ1-1; possible D gene TRBD1, 6 bases. V was shortened by 6 bases and J by 1 base, with 12 bases between the two germline ends. Germline V CDR1 and CDR2: MDHEN, SYDVKM. The CDR3 contains 14 residues. CDR3 loop: CASRDRGKNTEAFF. For the CDR3, the DNA is TGTGCCAGCAGGGACAGAGGGAAGAACACTGAAGCTTTCTTT.

The chain joins TRBV7-3 to TRBJ2-1; 9 nucleotides match TRBD1. The CDR3 spans 15 residues. V was clipped by 1 base and J by 6 bases; unmatched bases: 4. CDR1 is SGHTA and CDR2 is FQGTGA in the germline V gene. The CDR3: CASSLMGQGGNEQFF. The CDR3 bases are TGTGCCAGCAGCTTAATGGGACAGGGTGGCAATGAGCAGTTCTTC.

To note about this clonotype: A much larger clone lies one base from this, so it may be a read error. The limits of the CDR3 on the DNA are not certain, so only TCRdb's listed CDR3 is given. The chain is built from TRBV28 and TRBJ1-1; the table calls TRBD1, which could not be checked here. The CDR3 is 15 amino acids long, termini counted. Germline lookup yields CDR1 MDHEN and CDR2 SYDVKM. The CDR3 spells CASILGQGLGTEAFF.

This clonotype came up a few times. A read error may explain this, as a much larger clone is one base away. The J gene is TRBJ1-2, the V gene TRBV6-1, with D possibly matching TRBD1 (6 bases). The length of the CDR3 is 14 residues. Germline CDR1 is MNHNS and CDR2 is SASEGT. Here the CDR3 DNA reads TGTGCCAACAGTGCGCGACAGGCGAGCTATGGCTACACCTTC. Protein product: CANSARQASYGYTF.

Notes on this clonotype: One base away lies a much larger clone, so this may be a sequencing read error. The chain recombines TRBV12-3 or TRBV12-4 with TRBJ2-3; no clear D gene. The V end lost 7 bases, the J end lost 9 bases, and 20 bases lay between the germline ends. This CDR3 is 14 amino acids long. The CDR3 coding sequence is TGTGCCAGCACCCCGCATGGAATCCGCAGAACGCAGTATTTT. This sequence encodes CASTPHGIRRTQYF.

A word on this clonotype: The junction differs from germline at one of its ends, possibly a read error. V is TRBV2 and J is TRBJ2-7, with 13 bases fitting TRBD2. There are 15 residues in the CDR3. Per the germline V gene, CDR1 is SNHLY and CDR2 is FYNNEI. CDR3 amino acids: CASSVAGTSGAPHHF. CDR3 coding DNA: TGTGCCAGCAGTGTGGCCGGGACTAGCGGGGCTCCCCACCACTTC. Based on the CDR3 plus reference TRBV2 and TRBJ2-7, the full variable domain is EPEVTQTPSHQVTQMGQEVILRCVPISNHLYFYWYRQILGQKVEFLVSFYNNEISEKSEIFDDQFSVERPDGSNFTLKIRSTKLEDSAMYFCASSVAGTSGAPHHFGPGTRLTVT.

The chain recombines TRBV6-6 with TRBJ2-2; 7 bases line up with TRBD2. CDR3 length: 14 residues. Looked up from germline, CDR1 is MNHNY and CDR2 is SVGAGI (reference sequence). Trimming cost V 2 bases and J 7 bases; bases outside gene matches: 4. Written as DNA, the CDR3 is TGTGCCAGCAGTTACGGGGGGGGAGTCGGGGAGCTGTTTTTT. Protein product: CASSYGGGVGELFF.

Comments on this clonotype: Germline is not matched at one junction end, which may reflect a read error. The chain couples TRBV18 to TRBJ2-7, with D possibly called TRBD1 or TRBD2 (5 bases each). Germline assignment: CDR1 KGHSH and CDR2 LQKENI. The CDR3 is 14 amino acids. CDR3 sequence: CASSPGTHDYGQYF. The CDR3 DNA reads as TGTGCCAGCTCACCTGGGACCCACGACTACGGGCAGTACTTC.

This clonotype was picked up many times. The rearrangement uses TRBV5-1 and TRBJ2-2; D gene ambiguous. Between the trimmed V and J ends, which lost 3 bases and 5 bases, there was a span of 8 bases. CDR3 length equals 13 residues. Germline V gene lookup returns CDR1 SGHRS and CDR2 YFSETQ. The CDR3 DNA reads TGCGCCAGCAGCTCTAGAGGTACCGGGGAGCTGTTTTTT. This sequence encodes CASSSRGTGELFF.

This clonotype was detected a few times. The chain uses TRBV7-6 and TRBJ1-6; 7 bases are a match to TRBD1. V was clipped by 5 bases and J by 8 bases; unmatched bases: 3. Germline CDR1 is SGHVS and CDR2 is FNYEAQ. The CDR3 length is 13 residues. This CDR3 reads CASSTTGDSPLHF. CDR3 sequence (DNA): TGTGCCAGCAGCACCACAGGGGATTCACCCCTCCACTTT.

The table lists this clonotype with a few counts. The rearrangement uses TRBV18 and TRBJ1-4, with D possibly being TRBD1 (5 bases). There are 14 residues in the CDR3. Looked up from germline, CDR1 is KGHSH and CDR2 is LQKENI. The V end lost 2 bases, the J end lost 6 bases, and 10 bases lay between the germline ends. The CDR3 DNA reads TGTGCCAGCTCACCAGGGGCGGTCGATGAAAAACTGTTTTTT. This gives the protein CASSPGAVDEKLFF.

This clonotype is classed as medium-sized. J is TRBJ2-5 and V is TRBV29-1; D ambiguous. The CDR3 extends over 9 amino acids. CDR1 SQVTM and CDR2 ANQGSEA come from the germline V gene. Trimming left V 4 bases short and J 4 bases short, with 1 base between. The CDR3 sequence is CSVGETQYF. In nucleotides, the CDR3 is TGCAGCGTTGGAGAGACCCAGTACTTC.

In this sample, this clonotype turned up a few times. The chain recombines TRBV5-4 with TRBJ1-4, with D possibly TRBD1 on 6 matching bases. CDR1 is SGHNT, CDR2 YYREEE, per germline (reference sequence). The CDR3 has 15 amino acids. V lost 4 bases and J 8 bases, leaving 18 bases between the germline ends. The CDR3 DNA follows: TGTGCCAGCAGCCTGTGGCACAGGGTAGTCGAAAAACTGTTTTTT. Protein product: CASSLWHRVVEKLFF.

This clonotype is termed medium-sized. This CDR3 reads CASSSGPPNQPNSPLHF. CDR3 sequence (DNA): TGTGCCAGCAGTTCCGGGCCTCCGAACCAACCCAATTCACCCCTCCACTTT. The chain uses TRBV28 and TRBJ1-6; D gene ambiguous. V lost 4 bases and J lost 7, with 20 bases in between. The CDR3 runs to 17 residues. Per germline, CDR1 MDHEN and CDR2 SYDVKM.

This clonotype occurred many times. V usage is TRBV28 and J usage is TRBJ1-1; D is undetermined. There are 13 residues in the CDR3. CDR1 is MDHEN and CDR2 is SYDVKM in the germline V gene. Trimming cost V 5 bases and J 2 bases, with 9 bases left between them. CDR3 amino acids: CASSNSLNTEAFF. As DNA, the CDR3 is TGTGCCAGCAGTAACAGTCTAAACACTGAAGCTTTCTTT.

By proportion, this clonotype is medium-sized. The chain carries TRBV2 and TRBJ1-6, with D tentatively TRBD1 (5 bases). The CDR3 contains 15 residues. Trimming took 4 bases from V and 7 from J, leaving 14 bases between them. CDR1 and CDR2 from the germline V gene are SNHLY and FYNNEI. Here the CDR3 DNA reads TGTGCCAGCAGTGCCACCGGACAAACAAATTCACCCCTCCACTTT. Translating it yields CASSATGQTNSPLHF.

Within the sample, this clonotype is medium-sized (0.01 to 0.1%). The CDR3 nucleotides are TGTGCCAGCAGCCTGACAGGGTACGAGCAGTACTTC. As protein: CASSLTGYEQYF. The chain links TRBV28 to TRBJ2-7; 7 bases match TRBD1. The CDR3 has 12 amino acids. CDR1 is MDHEN and CDR2 is SYDVKM in the germline V gene. V shed 6 bases and J 4 bases; nucleotides not matched to a gene: 3.

By frequency in the sample, this clonotype is medium-sized. The gene calls are TRBV25-1 and TRBJ2-7; TRBD2 aligns across 10 bases. Trimming took 10 bases from V and 4 from J; bases not matched to a gene: 4. This CDR3 region has 12 residues. Germline CDR1 is MGHDK and CDR2 is SYGVNS. The CDR3 sequence: CATRTSGYEQYF. CDR3 bases: TGTGCCACCAGGACTAGCGGATACGAGCAGTACTTC.

On this clonotype itself: One base away lies a much larger clone, so this may be a sequencing read error. The chain employs TRBV5-1 and TRBJ2-1, with 11 bases fitting TRBD2. Trimming removed 5 bases from V and 7 bases from J; junction bases left unmatched: 8. Germline V gene data show CDR1 as SGHRS and CDR2 as YFSETQ. The CDR3 runs 15 residues. This CDR3 is CASRFTSGSVNEQFF. The CDR3 DNA is TGCGCCAGCAGATTCACTAGCGGGAGCGTTAATGAGCAGTTCTTC.